The present T cell receptor beta chain was sequenced within a study of cytomegalovirus exposure and HLA in healthy donors listed by TCRdb under 2017. With regard to the full study: According to an earlier analysis of a few hundred of the donors, about 179 million T cells yielded roughly 100 million unique TCR beta sequences and approximately 300 Gb of sequence data. All discovery cohort repertoires had been generated on a single sequencing platform. Genome-wide SNP genotypes for about 55% of the roughly 670 donors were used in a later genetic analysis, which treated that subset as a discovery cohort. A later analysis re-analyzed previously published TCR beta repertoires from about 730 donors and added high-resolution HLA genotyping to study TCR occurrence patterns. Typing coverage varied by locus: roughly 620-640 donors for A, B, C, DRB1 and DQB1; more than 500 for DQA1; nearly 610 for DPA1; approximately 450 for DPB1. To predict cytomegalovirus infection status, the study brought together high-throughput TCR immunosequencing, statistical association of individual TCRs with disease status, and machine learning. An earlier analysis of roughly 580 of the donors used high-throughput TCR beta sequencing to judge whether each TCR beta V gene segment behaved as functional or pseudogenic. Among the roughly 390 genotyped donors, 75% to 90% belonged to the genetic ancestry cluster associated with self-reported Caucasian donors. Both class I and class II loci were covered by HLA typing, at four-digit resolution. Several DR-DQ haplotypes were handled as single units for association and clustering because linkage in the cohort was strong. Around 320 gigabases of sequencing data and 80 million or so unique TCR sequences were included in an early release covering 550 to 800 HLA-typed donors. The study profiled the T cell repertoires of hundreds of subjects by immunosequencing and related them to cytomegalovirus serostatus. Alongside the repertoire data, information on donor age, sex, ethnicity and CMV serostatus was compiled. The study was designed to test whether signatures of past pathogen exposure could be identified by cataloging public T cell receptors. Among around 400 genotyped donors of the cohort, an average of around 250,000 unique TCR beta nucleotide sequences was sequenced per donor, of which roughly 18% were non-productive. Besides the first cohort of more than 650 subjects, a separate validation cohort made up of around 120 different subjects was used. Rather than drawing on any new phenotypic data, the later analysis identified candidate immune exposures from TCR beta sequences and the way those sequences occurred across donors.

The CDR3 goes from the cysteine to the phenylalanine over 14 residues. Left in the record is the CDR3 DNA by itself, 42 bases read in frame from the first base. CDR1 SGHNT and CDR2 YYREEE are derived from the germline V gene (reference sequence). Trimming takes 3 bases from V and 6 bases from J, and the germline ends sit 12 bases apart. The cohort was made up of roughly 670 healthy bone marrow donors. Cohort members were all nominally healthy when sampled, although unrecorded immune exposures were likely present. The donor was CMV seronegative and belonged to the group of 320 or so seronegative cohort members. Every donor gave a peripheral blood sample, and the peripheral blood mononuclear cells from that sample were used for TCR beta sequencing. The Qiagen DNeasy Blood Extraction Kit was used to extract genomic DNA from the blood cell samples. Comments on this clone: Its antigen specificity is not known. Base qualities were left out, and no much larger clone turns up one base away.

On the study overall, not on this receptor specifically: The authors suggested that the approach could potentially be generalized to other disease states and immunological phenotypes. In an earlier analysis of about 600 of the donors, most TCR beta V segments appeared in productive rearrangements about 90% or about 30% of the time, broadly matching IMGT annotations. According to a later analysis, TCR association rates differed among HLA loci, with DRB1 alleles showing the most associated TCRs and HLA-C alleles showing the fewest. Because some donors lacked HLA typing at each locus, the association tests relied only on the typed subset. Because the 87-base-pair reads could not distinguish some IMGT-functional V segments, including TRBV6-2 and TRBV6-3, those segments were excluded. In a later analysis, most CMV-associated TCR beta chains were found to appear HLA-restricted, with HLA associations seemingly driven largely by CMV exposure. For the cohort, immune exposure information was limited to CMV serostatus. In a later analysis, HLA-associated TCR beta chains were found to be more clonally expanded and to have lower generation probabilities than equally common non-associated chains. In vitro tests confirmed that a few of the cytomegalovirus-associated TCR beta chains recognize cytomegalovirus antigens. A total of about 180 TCR beta chains were listed by the study as associated with cytomegalovirus. This cohort had only TCR beta chains sequenced, and the lack of alpha or paired-chain data limited which features could be detected. In a later analysis, several top co-occurrence clusters were reported to appear linked to parvovirus B19, influenza, CMV and Epstein-Barr virus. When HLA alleles, especially DR and DQ, strongly co-occurred, attributing TCR associations to individual alleles was difficult. A later genetic analysis associated a missense DCLRE1C variant with V-gene and J-gene trimming of TCR beta chains, and an independent cohort replicated the association. A later genetic analysis reported fewer N-insertions in productive TCRs among donors in an Asian-associated ancestry cluster than the roughly 650-donor mean. Linkage disequilibrium might explain the correlated functional status among segregating V segments, but an unknown experimental factor could not be ruled out. Because counts were too low, roughly 17 rarely observed V segments, including chromosome 9 orphons, were left out of the earlier analysis of about 620 of the donors. The sequencing pipeline was judged likely to have produced a cluster of highly shared sequence variants as a technical artifact. A further reported finding was that TCR beta sequences accurately predicted the HLA-A and HLA-B alleles for most subjects in the first cohort. The classifier was reported to diagnose cytomegalovirus status with high specificity and sensitivity in both the original cohort and the validation cohort. Most TCR sequences were observed very rarely across donors, whereas some public TCRs were present in many individuals. The presence/absence analyses assumed that sequencing depth was roughly uniform across donors, and that assumption may not be true. Specific HLA alleles were associated with 15,000 to 20,000 TCR beta sequences at a false discovery rate of 0.05 in a later analysis.

Receptor amplification or capture employed the immunoSEQ multiplex PCR assay. For the multiplex PCR, a mixture combining 60 forward primers for TCR Vbeta segments and 13 reverse primers for TCR Jbeta segments was used. A multiplex PCR assay on genomic DNA amplified the CDR3 region of rearranged TCR beta genes. The Illumina HiSeq System was used to sequence the amplified TCR beta libraries as 87-base-pair reads. The authors processed their data as follows. Across the 500 to 750 repertoires, a later analysis counted roughly 77 million unique TCR beta chains, 8.5 million to 12 million of which were shared by at least two donors. To remove PCR and sequencing errors, raw reads were error-corrected and collapsed into unique sequences using a nearest-neighbor algorithm that merged closely related sequences. V, D and J gene segments were assigned by aligning CDR3 sequences to IMGT reference sequences. For a sequence to be retained, at least a six-nucleotide match to both a V gene segment and a J gene segment was required. Rearrangements were classified as productive when the CDR3 lacked stop codons and remained in frame with V and J, and all other rearrangements were classified as non-productive. CDR3 was defined according to IMGT convention as the region running from the second conserved V-encoded cysteine to the conserved J-encoded phenylalanine. In an earlier analysis of more than 550 of the donors, sequences lacking an unambiguous match to a single V gene segment were excluded. An earlier analysis of several hundred of the donors called V segments functional above 56.7% productive rearrangements and segregating when the between-donor standard deviation exceeded 5%. A statistical classification framework was built for diagnosing cytomegalovirus status from the catalog of TCR beta chain sequences. A later analysis assigned V and J genes by comparing TCR nucleotide sequences with IMGT/GENE-DB human TR gene sequences. A later analysis assigned CDR3 sequences and most-parsimonious VDJ recombination scenarios with the TCRdist pipeline. A later analysis defined each TCR beta chain by its CDR3 amino acid sequence plus V-gene family, and excluded reads lacking a unique V-gene family. A later analysis removed 592 highly shared, low-generation-probability nucleotide sequences to deal with suspected cross-contamination and a sequencing artifact. A later analysis calculated a clonal expansion index for each public chain from normalized within-repertoire ranks of inferred template counts. In a later analysis, generation probabilities were computed with a VDJ recombination model fitted to out-of-frame rearrangements, and the resulting probabilities were checked against IGoR. A later analysis scored TCR-TCR, TCR-HLA and TCR-CMV co-occurrence with hypergeometric tests, applying a repertoire-size bias correction to TCR pairs. A later analysis estimated false discovery rates by permuting HLA or CMV assignments 20 times. In a later analysis, co-occurring TCRs were grouped using DBSCAN, with TCRdist sequence similarity added in when clustering inside HLA-allele-positive subsets. Repertoires with fewer than 30,000 or more than 120,000 public chains, plus five repertoires with anomalous nucleotide sharing, were excluded from co-occurrence clustering. TCRdb re-hosts the immuneACCESS table, in-frame sequences only. Its copies lack some clones; in the studies checked, an unresolved V gene accounts for under half of them, and the cause for the rest is not known. The D gene and trimming were derived from the DNA, and the V and J assignments and clone size from that table. Recorded for this sample are about 92,000 clones; 69% of them occurred a single time. The ten largest clones take up roughly 2.6% of the sample.

The sample taken for sequencing was PBMCs. The origin of this receptor is a middle-aged man in good health and CMV-seronegative. The rearranged segments are TRBV5-4 and TRBJ1-4, and TRBD1 may be the D gene, going by 6 matching bases. The CDR3 in this case is CASSSTGHDEKLFF. The bases are TGTGCCAGCAGCTCAACAGGGCATGATGAAAAACTGTTTTTT.